Following are 21 T cell receptor beta chains from one sample sequenced in a study of cytomegalovirus exposure and HLA in healthy donors. The primer mix had 60 Vbeta and 13 Jbeta primers. Method: immunoSEQ multiplex PCR; TCRdb's copy keeps in-frame clones and lacks some. The table includes 150,000 to 200,000 clones, 81% detected once. Source material: PBMCs. The receptors here all came from a woman aged 18-30 years in good health and CMV-seropositive.

The DNA of the CDR3 is TGTGCCAGCAGCTTCGACAGTAACACTGAAGCTTTCTTT. The encoded protein is CASSFDSNTEAFF. V is TRBV7-2 and J is TRBJ1-1, with D possibly matching TRBD1 (5 bases). V lost 3 bases and J 2 bases, leaving 7 bases between the germline ends. This CDR3 has 13 amino acids. Germline assignment: CDR1 SGHTA and CDR2 FQGNSA.

This sequence joins TRBV19 and TRBJ1-3; no definite D call. V lost 5 bases to trimming and J lost 7 bases, with 18 bases between them. Germline V gives CDR1 LNHDA, CDR2 SQIVND (reference sequence). This CDR3 has 15 amino acids. In nucleotides, the CDR3 is TGTGCCAGTAGTCCATCGACATCGGGGAGGAACACCATATATTTT. It translates to CASSPSTSGRNTIYF.

In DNA, the CDR3 is TGTGCCAGCGGCGAAGGCAGGGGCGCTGAAGCTTTCTTT. Translating gives CASGEGRGAEAFF. J is TRBJ1-1 and V is TRBV6-5; TRBD1 is a possible D gene (6 bases). V lost 8 bases, J lost 6 bases, and 16 bases lay in between. The CDR3 runs 13 residues. Per germline, CDR1 MNHEY and CDR2 SVGAGI.

The CDR3 region is CASSPLSGGLYEQYF. Written as DNA, the CDR3 is TGTGCCAGCAGTCCTCTTAGCGGGGGCCTGTACGAGCAGTACTTC. The V and J genes are TRBV28 and TRBJ2-7; 9 nucleotides agree with TRBD2. V shed 5 bases and J 4 bases; nucleotides not matched to a gene: 9. CDR1 MDHEN and CDR2 SYDVKM come from the germline V gene. The CDR3 spans 15 residues.

The V call is TRBV11-2, the J call TRBJ2-2, with 10 nucleotides matching TRBD2. Germline trimming cut 1 base from V and 3 bases from J; bases unmatched to any gene: 8. The CDR3 loop spans 18 amino acids. Germline V gene sequence: CDR1 SGHAT, CDR2 FQNNGV. CDR3 loop: CASSLVLASGGDTGELFF. For the CDR3, the DNA is TGTGCCAGCAGCTTAGTATTGGCTAGCGGGGGAGACACCGGGGAGCTGTTTTTT.

The chain uses TRBV27 and TRBJ2-5; 11 bases line up with TRBD1. The J segment lost 5 bases and the V segment lost 6 bases, leaving 8 bases of the junction unmatched. This CDR3 spans 15 amino acids. The V gene's germline CDR1 is MNHEY and CDR2 SMNVEV (reference sequence). The DNA for the CDR3 is TGTGCCAGCAGACGGACAGGGGGCGCCTACGAGACCCAGTACTTC. This translates into CASRRTGGAYETQYF.

This rearrangement joins TRBV18 to TRBJ1-6; TRBD1 agrees at 9 bases. The CDR3 has 17 amino acids. V lost 2 bases, J lost 10 bases, and 12 bases stayed unmatched. CDR1 is KGHSH, CDR2 LQKENI, per germline. DNA for the CDR3: TGTGCCAGCTCACCAGAGTCGGGACAGGGTTTATTCTCACCCCTCCACTTT. This translates into CASSPESGQGLFSPLHF.

This chain uses TRBV30 with TRBJ1-5, with 7 bases matching TRBD1. The CDR3 covers 14 residues. Germline V gene sequence: CDR1 GTSNPN, CDR2 SVGIG (reference sequence). V gave up 0 bases and J gave up 3 bases; unmatched junction bases: 2. The CDR3 loop is CAWSVGTVNQPQHF. Written as DNA, the CDR3 is TGTGCCTGGAGTGTCGGGACAGTCAATCAGCCCCAGCATTTT.

This clone came up a few times. The chain carries TRBV6-1 and TRBJ2-2; D gene unclear. Per the germline V gene, CDR1 is MNHNS and CDR2 is SASEGT. Trimming took 3 bases from V and 0 from J, leaving 8 bases between them. The CDR3 loop spans 15 amino acids. The CDR3, as DNA: TGTGCCAGCAGTGACACAGCCACGAACACCGGGGAGCTGTTTTTT. Protein: CASSDTATNTGELFF.

This sequence joins TRBV5-6 and TRBJ1-4, with 11 bases matching TRBD1. The germline CDR1 and CDR2 sequences are SGHDT and YYEEEE. The length of the CDR3 is 15 residues. J lost 8 bases, V lost 4 bases, and 7 bases had no gene match. CDR3 sequence: CASSMDRGQHEKLFF. The DNA for the CDR3 is TGTGCCAGCAGCATGGACAGGGGGCAGCACGAAAAACTGTTTTTT.

This clone occurred a few times. The rearrangement uses TRBV6-5 and TRBJ2-5, with 9 nucleotides matching TRBD2. The CDR3 is 15 amino acids. CDR1 is MNHEY, CDR2 SVGAGI, per germline. The junction had 12 bases not matched to a gene; V was cut back by 8 bases and J by 5 bases. CDR3 DNA sequence: TGTGCCAGCCGAAAGAGGGCTAGCGGGGTCGAGACCCAGTACTTC. Its protein is CASRKRASGVETQYF.

The V call is TRBV5-6, the J call TRBJ2-1; TRBD2 aligns across 10 bases. Germline-derived CDR1 and CDR2 are SGHDT and YYEEEE. The junction had 8 bases not matched to a gene; V was cut back by 0 bases and J by 14 bases. The CDR3 sequence is 14 residues long. CDR3 sequence (DNA): TGTGCCAGCAGCTTGGGCGCACTAGCGGGGACAGAGTTCTTC. This encodes CASSLGALAGTEFF.

This sequence joins TRBV7-3 and TRBJ2-3; tentative D call: TRBD1 (6 bases). The CDR3 spans 14 residues. Trimming cost V 3 bases and J 3 bases, with 10 bases left between them. Germline assignment: CDR1 SGHTA and CDR2 FQGTGA. CDR3 bases: TGTGCCAGCAGCTTCACAACAGGGACAGATACGCAGTATTTT. Residues: CASSFTTGTDTQYF. The whole variable domain, filled in from reference TRBV7-3 and TRBJ2-3, reads GAGVSQTPSNKVTEKGKYVELRCDPISGHTALYWYRQSLGQGPEFLIYFQGTGAADDSGLPNDRFFAVRPEGSVSTLKIQRTERGDSAVYLCASSFTTGTDTQYFGPGTRLTVL.

V and J are TRBV5-1 and TRBJ1-2; D not resolved. The CDR3 is made up of 16 amino acids. Trimming took off 5 bases at V and 0 bases at J, with 17 bases between the two ends. In germline, CDR1 is SGHRS, CDR2 YFSETQ. This CDR3 reads CASREGGIPSNYGYTF. The CDR3 DNA sequence: TGCGCCAGCAGGGAGGGAGGGATCCCTTCTAACTATGGCTACACCTTC.

The chain links TRBV6-1 to TRBJ1-2; D possibly corresponds to TRBD1 (5 bases). Trimming removed 6 bases from V and 4 bases from J, with 12 bases in between. This CDR3 is 13 amino acids long. CDR1 is MNHNS and CDR2 is SASEGT in the germline V gene. CDR3: CASSADRAYGYTF. CDR3 nucleotide sequence: TGTGCCAGCAGCGCCGACAGAGCCTATGGCTACACCTTC.

This clone was seen only once. The chain uses TRBV6-1 and TRBJ1-1, with 8 positions matching TRBD1. CDR1 is MNHNS, CDR2 SASEGT, per germline. The CDR3 sequence is 14 residues long. The V and J ends lost 6 bases and 1 base, in that order; junction bases with no gene match: 4. The CDR3 DNA reads as TGTGCCAGCAGCTGGGACAGGACGAACACTGAAGCTTTCTTT. Translation gives CASSWDRTNTEAFF.

The J gene is TRBJ1-4, the V gene TRBV4-1; D remains ambiguous. The V end lost 3 bases, the J end lost 1 base, and 18 bases lay between the germline ends. The CDR3 is 18 amino acids. Germline lookup yields CDR1 MGHRA and CDR2 YSYEKL. The CDR3 protein is CASSQATRRLRTNEKLFF. The CDR3 nucleotides are TGCGCCAGCAGCCAGGCGACTAGAAGGCTCCGAACTAATGAAAAACTGTTTTTT.

The chain has TRBV7-3 and TRBJ1-1, with a weak D call TRBD1 (6 bases). V lost 0 bases, J lost 5 bases, and 13 bases lay in between. CDR3 size: 15 residues. From germline, CDR1 is SGHTA and CDR2 FQGTGA. CDR3 residues: CASSLTGGGGTEAFF. CDR3 DNA sequence: TGTGCCAGCAGCTTAACTGGGGGCGGGGGAACTGAAGCTTTCTTT.

The genes are TRBV19 and TRBJ1-5, with TRBD1 matching 8 bases. This CDR3 comprises 14 residues. CDR1 is LNHDA and CDR2 is SQIVND in the germline V gene (reference sequence). V lost 7 bases to trimming and J lost 6 bases; unmatched junction nucleotides: 8. In nucleotides, the CDR3 is TGTGCCAGTACTTTTCAGGGGGCCAGTCAGCCCCAGCATTTT. Protein product: CASTFQGASQPQHF. Based on the CDR3 plus reference TRBV19 and TRBJ1-5, the full variable domain is DGGITQSPKYLFRKEGQNVTLSCEQNLNHDAMYWYRQDPGQGLRLIYYSQIVNDFQKGDIAEGYSVSREKKESFPLTVTSAQKNPTAFYLCASTFQGASQPQHFGDGTRLSIL.

This clone was recorded a few times. The chain has TRBV5-6 and TRBJ2-2; D may be TRBD2 (6 bases). V shed 0 bases and J shed 6 bases, with 9 bases lying between them. The CDR3 runs 14 residues. Per germline, CDR1 SGHDT and CDR2 YYEEEE. The CDR3 DNA reads TGTGCCAGCAGCTTGGTTGCGGGATCCGGGGAGCTGTTTTTT. It codes for CASSLVAGSGELFF.

The chain employs TRBV11-2 and TRBJ2-5; 8 nucleotides match TRBD2. The germline V gene has CDR1 SGHAT and CDR2 FQNNGV. With 7 bases clipped from V and 7 bases from J, the junction kept 5 bases outside the gene matches. This CDR3 has 12 amino acids. The CDR3 DNA sequence: TGTGCCAGCAAGACTAGCGAAGGGACCCAGTACTTC. Protein product: CASKTSEGTQYF.